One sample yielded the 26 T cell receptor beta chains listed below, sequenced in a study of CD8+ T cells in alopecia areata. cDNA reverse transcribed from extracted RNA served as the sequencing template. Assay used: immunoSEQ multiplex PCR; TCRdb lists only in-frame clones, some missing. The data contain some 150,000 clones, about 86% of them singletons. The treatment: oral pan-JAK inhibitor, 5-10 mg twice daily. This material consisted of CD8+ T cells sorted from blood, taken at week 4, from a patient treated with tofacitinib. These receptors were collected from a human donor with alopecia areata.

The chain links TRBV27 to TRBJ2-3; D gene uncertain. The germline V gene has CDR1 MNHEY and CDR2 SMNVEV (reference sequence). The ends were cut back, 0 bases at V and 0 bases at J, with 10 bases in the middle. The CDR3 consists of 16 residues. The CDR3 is CASSLSLGFSTDTQYF. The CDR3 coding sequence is TGTGCCAGCAGTTTATCGCTTGGTTTTAGCACAGATACGCAGTATTTT.

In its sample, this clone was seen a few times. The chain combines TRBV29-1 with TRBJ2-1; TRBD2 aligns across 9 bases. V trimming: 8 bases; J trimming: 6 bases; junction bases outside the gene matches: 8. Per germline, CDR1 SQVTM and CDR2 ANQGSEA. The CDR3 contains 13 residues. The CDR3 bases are TGCAGCCCCTCGGCGGGAGGGGGCAATGAGCAGTTCTTC. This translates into CSPSAGGGNEQFF.

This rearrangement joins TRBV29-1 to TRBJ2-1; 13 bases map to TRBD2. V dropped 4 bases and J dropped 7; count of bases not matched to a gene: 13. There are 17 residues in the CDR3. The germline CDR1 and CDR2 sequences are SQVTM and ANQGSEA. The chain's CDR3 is CSVGLAGGHLIFNEQFF. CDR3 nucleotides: TGCAGCGTTGGACTAGCGGGGGGCCACTTGATCTTTAATGAGCAGTTCTTC.

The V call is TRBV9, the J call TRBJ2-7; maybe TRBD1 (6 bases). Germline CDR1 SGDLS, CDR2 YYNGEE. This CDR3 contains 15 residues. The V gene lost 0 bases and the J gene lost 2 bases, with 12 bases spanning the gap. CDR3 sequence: CASSVGWDTTYEQYF. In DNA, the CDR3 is TGTGCCAGCAGCGTAGGGTGGGACACCACCTACGAGCAGTACTTC. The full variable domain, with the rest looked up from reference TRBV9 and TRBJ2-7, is DSGVTQTPKHLITATGQRVTLRCSPRSGDLSVYWYQQSLDQGLQFLIQYYNGEERAKGNILERFSAQQFPDLHSELNLSSLELGDSALYFCASSVGWDTTYEQYFGPGTRLTVT.

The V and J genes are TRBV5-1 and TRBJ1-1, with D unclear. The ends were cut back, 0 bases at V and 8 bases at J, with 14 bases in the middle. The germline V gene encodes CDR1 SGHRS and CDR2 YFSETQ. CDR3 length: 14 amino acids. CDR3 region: CASSLDGLPNEAFF. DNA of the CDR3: TGCGCCAGCAGCTTGGACGGTCTACCAAACGAAGCTTTCTTT.

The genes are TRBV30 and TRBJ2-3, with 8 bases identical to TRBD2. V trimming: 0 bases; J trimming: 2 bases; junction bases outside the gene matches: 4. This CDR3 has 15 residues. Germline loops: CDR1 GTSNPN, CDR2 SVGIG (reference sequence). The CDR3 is CAWSVLADLTDTQYF. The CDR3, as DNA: TGTGCCTGGAGTGTACTAGCGGACCTCACAGATACGCAGTATTTT.

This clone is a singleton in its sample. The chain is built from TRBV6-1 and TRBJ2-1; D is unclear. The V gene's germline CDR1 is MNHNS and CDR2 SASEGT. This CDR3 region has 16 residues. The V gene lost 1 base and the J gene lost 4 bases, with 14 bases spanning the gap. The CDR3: CASSEGPALRYNEQFF. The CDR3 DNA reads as TGTGCCAGCAGTGAAGGGCCCGCGCTCAGGTACAATGAGCAGTTCTTC.

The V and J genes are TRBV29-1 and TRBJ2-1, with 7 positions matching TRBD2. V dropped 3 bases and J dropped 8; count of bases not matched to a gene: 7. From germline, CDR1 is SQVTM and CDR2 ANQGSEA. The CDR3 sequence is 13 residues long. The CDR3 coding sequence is TGCAGCGTTGAGGGCGGGAGCACCTATGAGCAGTTCTTC. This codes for CSVEGGSTYEQFF.

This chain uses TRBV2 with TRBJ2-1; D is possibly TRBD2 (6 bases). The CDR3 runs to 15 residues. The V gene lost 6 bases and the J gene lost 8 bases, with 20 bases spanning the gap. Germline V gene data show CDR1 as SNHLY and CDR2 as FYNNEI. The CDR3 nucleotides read TGTGCCAGCAGGACTGCTTCGGGAGCGATATATGAGCAGTTCTTC. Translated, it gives CASRTASGAIYEQFF.

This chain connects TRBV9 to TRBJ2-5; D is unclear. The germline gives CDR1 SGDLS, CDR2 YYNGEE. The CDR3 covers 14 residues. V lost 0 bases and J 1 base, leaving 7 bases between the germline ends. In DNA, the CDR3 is TGTGCCAGCAGCGTAGAGACATTCCAAGAGACCCAGTACTTC. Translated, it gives CASSVETFQETQYF.

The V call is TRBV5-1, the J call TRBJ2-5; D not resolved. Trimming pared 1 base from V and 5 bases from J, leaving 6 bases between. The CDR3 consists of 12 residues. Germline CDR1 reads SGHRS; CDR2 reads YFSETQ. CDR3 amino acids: CASSLRSETQYF. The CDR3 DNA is TGCGCCAGCAGCTTGAGGTCGGAGACCCAGTACTTC.

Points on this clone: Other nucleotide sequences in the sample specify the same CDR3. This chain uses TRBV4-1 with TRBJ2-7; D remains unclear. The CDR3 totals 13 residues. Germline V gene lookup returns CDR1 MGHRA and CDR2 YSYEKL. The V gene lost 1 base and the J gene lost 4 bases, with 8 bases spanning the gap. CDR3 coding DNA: TGCGCCAGCAGCCAAGTATCAGCGTACGAGCAGTACTTC. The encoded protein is CASSQVSAYEQYF.

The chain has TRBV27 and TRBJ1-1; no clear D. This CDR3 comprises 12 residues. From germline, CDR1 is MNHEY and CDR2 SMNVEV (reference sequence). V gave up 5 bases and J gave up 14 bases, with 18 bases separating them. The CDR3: CASSPGLGGSFF. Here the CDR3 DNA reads TGTGCCAGCAGTCCAGGTCTAGGCGGGAGCTTCTTT.

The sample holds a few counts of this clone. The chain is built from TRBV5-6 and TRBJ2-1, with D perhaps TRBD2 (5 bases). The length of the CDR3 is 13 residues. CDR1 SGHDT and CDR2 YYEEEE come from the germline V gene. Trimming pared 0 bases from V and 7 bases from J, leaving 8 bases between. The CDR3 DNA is TGTGCCAGCAGCTTGGGCCGAGGGAATGAGCAGTTCTTC. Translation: CASSLGRGNEQFF.

CDR3 amino acids: CASGDTEAFF. DNA for the CDR3: TGTGCCAGCGGGGACACTGAAGCTTTCTTT. The rearrangement uses TRBV2 and TRBJ1-1, with no clear D. CDR3 length: 10 amino acids. CDR1 and CDR2 from the germline V gene are SNHLY and FYNNEI. Trimming took off 8 bases at V and 3 bases at J, with 4 bases between the two ends. The entire variable domain, with the rest obtained from reference TRBV2 and TRBJ1-1, is as follows: EPEVTQTPSHQVTQMGQEVILRCVPISNHLYFYWYRQILGQKVEFLVSFYNNEISEKSEIFDDQFSVERPDGSNFTLKIRSTKLEDSAMYFCASGDTEAFFGQGTRLTVV.

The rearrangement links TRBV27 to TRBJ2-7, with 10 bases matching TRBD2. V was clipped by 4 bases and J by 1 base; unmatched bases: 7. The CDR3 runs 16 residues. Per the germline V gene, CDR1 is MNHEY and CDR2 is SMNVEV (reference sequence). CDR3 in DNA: TGTGCCAGCAGTTCCGATAGCGGGGGGACTTCCTACGAGCAGTACTTC. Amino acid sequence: CASSSDSGGTSYEQYF.

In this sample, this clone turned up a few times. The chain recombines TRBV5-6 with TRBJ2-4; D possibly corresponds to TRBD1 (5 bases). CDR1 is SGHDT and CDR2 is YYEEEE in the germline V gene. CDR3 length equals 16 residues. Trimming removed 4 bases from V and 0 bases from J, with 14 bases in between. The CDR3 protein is CASSPKTALAKNIQYF. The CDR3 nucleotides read TGTGCCAGCAGCCCAAAGACAGCCTTAGCCAAAAACATTCAGTACTTC.

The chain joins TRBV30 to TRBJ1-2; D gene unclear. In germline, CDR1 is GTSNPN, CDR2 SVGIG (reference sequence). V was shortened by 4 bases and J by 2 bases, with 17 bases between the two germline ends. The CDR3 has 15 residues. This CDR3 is CAWIPAGGENYGYTF. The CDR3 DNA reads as TGTGCCTGGATCCCCGCGGGTGGGGAGAACTATGGCTACACCTTC.

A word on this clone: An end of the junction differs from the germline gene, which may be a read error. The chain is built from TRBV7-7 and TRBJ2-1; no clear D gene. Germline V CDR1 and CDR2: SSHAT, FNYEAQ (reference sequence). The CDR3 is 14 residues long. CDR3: CASSLVGQDNEQFF. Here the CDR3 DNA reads TGTGCTAGCAGCTTAGTCGGGCAGGACAATGAGCAGTTCTTC.

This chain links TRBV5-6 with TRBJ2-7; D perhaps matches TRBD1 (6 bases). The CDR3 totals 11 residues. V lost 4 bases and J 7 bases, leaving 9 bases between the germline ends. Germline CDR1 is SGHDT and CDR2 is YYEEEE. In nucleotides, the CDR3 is TGTGCCAGCAGCGTCCAGGGGGAGCAGTACTTC. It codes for CASSVQGEQYF. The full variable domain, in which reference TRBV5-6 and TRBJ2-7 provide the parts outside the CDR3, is DAGVTQSPTHLIKTRGQQVTLRCSPKSGHDTVSWYQQALGQGPQFIFQYYEEEERQRGNFPDRFSGHQFPNYSSELNVNALLLGDSALYLCASSVQGEQYFGPGTRLTVT.

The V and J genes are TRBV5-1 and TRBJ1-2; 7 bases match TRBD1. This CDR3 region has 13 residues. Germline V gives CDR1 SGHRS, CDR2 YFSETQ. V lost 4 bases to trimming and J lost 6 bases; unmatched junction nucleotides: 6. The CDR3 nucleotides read TGCGCCAGCAGCCAAGTACAGGGGAATGGCTACACCTTC. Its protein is CASSQVQGNGYTF.

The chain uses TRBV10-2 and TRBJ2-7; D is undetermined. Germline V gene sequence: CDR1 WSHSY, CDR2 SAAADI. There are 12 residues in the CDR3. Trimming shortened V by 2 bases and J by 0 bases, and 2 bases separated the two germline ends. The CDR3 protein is CASSEGSYEQYF. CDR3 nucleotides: TGCGCCAGCAGTGAGGGCTCCTACGAGCAGTACTTC.

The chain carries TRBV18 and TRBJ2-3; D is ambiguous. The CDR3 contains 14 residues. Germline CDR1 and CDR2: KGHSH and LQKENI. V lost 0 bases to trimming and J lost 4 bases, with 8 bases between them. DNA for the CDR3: TGTGCCAGCTCACCACCTCATGGGGCAGATACGCAGTATTTT. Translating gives CASSPPHGADTQYF.

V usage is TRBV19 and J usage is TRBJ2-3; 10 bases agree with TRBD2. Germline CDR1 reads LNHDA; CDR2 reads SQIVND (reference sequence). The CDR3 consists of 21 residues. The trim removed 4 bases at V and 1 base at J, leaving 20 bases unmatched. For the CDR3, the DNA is TGTGCCAGTAGTACCCCGAGGGGTAGCGGGGGGCCAGGACATGGCACAGATACGCAGTATTTT. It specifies CASSTPRGSGGPGHGTDTQYF.

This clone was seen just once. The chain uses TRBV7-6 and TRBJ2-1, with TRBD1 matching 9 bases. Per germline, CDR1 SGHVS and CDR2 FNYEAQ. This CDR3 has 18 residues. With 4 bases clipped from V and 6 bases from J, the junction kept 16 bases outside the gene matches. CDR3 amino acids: CASSSYRDRVEVANEQFF. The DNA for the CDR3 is TGTGCCAGCAGCTCGTACAGGGACAGGGTGGAAGTGGCCAATGAGCAGTTCTTC.

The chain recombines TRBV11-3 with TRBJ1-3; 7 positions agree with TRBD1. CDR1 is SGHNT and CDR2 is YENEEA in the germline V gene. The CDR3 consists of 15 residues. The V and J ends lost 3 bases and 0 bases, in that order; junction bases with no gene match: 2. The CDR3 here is CASSFRQGSGNTIYF. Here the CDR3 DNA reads TGTGCCAGCAGCTTTCGACAGGGCTCTGGAAACACCATATATTTT.